These 20 T cell receptor beta chains came from one sample sequenced in a study of blood T cell repertoires in COVID-19. Measured with immunoSEQ multiplex PCR; TCRdb has only the in-frame clones, and not every one. Here the sample spans about 300,000 clones, around 89% being singletons. Sequenced sample: peripheral blood. Receptor source: a man between 18 and 29 years old who had recovered from COVID-19.

A note on this clone: One end of the junction does not line up with germline, which may come from a read error. The rearrangement links TRBV6-1 to TRBJ2-1, with TRBD2 identical over 10 bases. This CDR3 has 14 amino acids. Germline loops: CDR1 MNHNS, CDR2 SASEGT. CDR3 amino acids: CASSEAGGPPEQFF. The CDR3 nucleotides are TGTGCCAGCAGCGAAGCGGGAGGGCCACCGGAGCAGTTCTTC.

This clone showed up just once. This sequence joins TRBV6-2 or TRBV6-3 and TRBJ1-6; possible D gene TRBD1, 6 bases. V was shortened by 0 bases and J by 7 bases, with 10 bases between the two germline ends. Per germline, CDR1 MNHEY and CDR2 SVGEGT. The CDR3 totals 15 residues. The CDR3 nucleotides are TGTGCCAGCAGTTACTCCACAGGGCGAAATTCACCCCTCCACTTT. This codes for CASSYSTGRNSPLHF.

The chain combines TRBV5-4 with TRBJ2-1, with TRBD1 matching 9 bases. Unmatched junction bases numbered 6, after V lost 1 base and J lost 7 bases. The CDR3 is made up of 15 amino acids. CDR1 is SGHNT and CDR2 is YYREEE in the germline V gene (reference sequence). The CDR3 DNA sequence: TGTGCCAGCAGCTTGCCCGGGACAGGGTTGAATGAGCAGTTCTTC. Translated, it gives CASSLPGTGLNEQFF. Full variable domain (outside the CDR3, taken from reference TRBV5-4 and TRBJ2-1): ETGVTQSPTHLIKTRGQQVTLRCSSQSGHNTVSWYQQALGQGPQFIFQYYREEENGRGNFPPRFSGLQFPNYSSELNVNALELDDSALYLCASSLPGTGLNEQFFGPGTRLTVL.

This clone showed up just once. This sequence joins TRBV12-5 and TRBJ2-5; D perhaps matches TRBD1 (5 bases). The V end was cut by 2 bases, the J end by 5 bases, with 12 bases between. Germline lookup yields CDR1 LGHNT and CDR2 FRNRAP. The CDR3 length is 14 residues. The CDR3 sequence: CASGLSRVGETQYF. The CDR3 DNA sequence: TGTGCTAGTGGTTTGAGCAGGGTCGGGGAGACCCAGTACTTC.

This chain joins TRBV30 and TRBJ2-5, with D hard to call. Germline assignment: CDR1 GTSNPN and CDR2 SVGIG (reference sequence). The CDR3 is 15 amino acids. V lost 0 bases to trimming and J lost 3 bases, with 14 bases between them. The CDR3 DNA follows: TGTGCCTGGAGTGTACGGTGGCAGGTAGAAGAGACCCAGTACTTC. Encoded protein: CAWSVRWQVEETQYF.

The CDR3, as DNA: TGTGCCATCAGTGCACGCTACCATGGGGGGGCGCATGAAAAACTGTTTTTT. The encoded protein is CAISARYHGGAHEKLFF. The chain uses TRBV10-3 and TRBJ1-4; tentative D call: TRBD1 (6 bases). V was cut by 4 bases and J by 6 bases, with 21 bases left in between. There are 17 residues in the CDR3. Per germline, CDR1 ENHRY and CDR2 SYGVKD.

V gene TRBV7-9 combines with J gene TRBJ2-2; no firm D call. Germline V gene lookup returns CDR1 SEHNR and CDR2 FQNEAQ (reference sequence). Trimming left V 2 bases short and J 2 bases short, with 9 bases between. The CDR3 sequence is 15 residues long. CDR3 loop: CASSLNVRNTGELFF. The CDR3 nucleotides are TGTGCCAGCAGCTTAAACGTTAGAAACACCGGGGAGCTGTTTTTT.

The chain carries TRBV25-1 and TRBJ2-2; 7 nucleotides match TRBD1. This CDR3 has 16 amino acids. Germline V lookup: CDR1 MGHDK, CDR2 SYGVNS. Trimming cost V 2 bases and J 0 bases; bases outside gene matches: 3. Here the CDR3 reads CASSENRGSNTGELFF. Here the CDR3 DNA reads TGTGCCAGCAGTGAAAACAGGGGTTCGAACACCGGGGAGCTGTTTTTT.

The CDR3 DNA reads as TGTGCCACCAGTGATTTGCGGGACAGGGGCAATGAGCAGTTCTTC. Residues: CATSDLRDRGNEQFF. The genes are TRBV24-1 and TRBJ2-1, with TRBD1 matching 10 bases. The CDR3 runs 15 residues. Germline CDR1 reads KGHDR; CDR2 reads SFDVKD. The J segment lost 6 bases and the V segment lost 0 bases, leaving 1 base of the junction unmatched.

The chain couples TRBV6-6 to TRBJ2-3, with 9 bases identical to TRBD2. Germline V CDR1 and CDR2: MNHNY, SVGAGI (reference sequence). This CDR3 region has 15 residues. Trimming removed 4 bases from V and 1 base from J; junction bases left unmatched: 3. CDR3 coding DNA: TGTGCCAGCAGTTGGGAGCGGGGGGGCACAGATACGCAGTATTTT. Protein sequence: CASSWERGGTDTQYF.

The V call is TRBV4-1, the J call TRBJ1-2, with D uncertain. Germline V gives CDR1 MGHRA, CDR2 YSYEKL. V lost 4 bases to trimming and J lost 4 bases, with 10 bases between them. The CDR3 consists of 13 residues. CDR3 amino acids: CASSPPAGYGYTF. CDR3 nucleotides: TGCGCCAGCAGCCCGCCCGCCGGCTATGGCTACACCTTC.

The chain carries TRBV19 and TRBJ2-5; D unclear. CDR1 is LNHDA, CDR2 SQIVND, per germline (reference sequence). This CDR3 region has 15 residues. V lost 2 bases and J lost 2, with 12 bases in between. CDR3 coding DNA: TGTGCCAGTAGTATACAATGGAGACCTCAAGAGACCCAGTACTTC. Protein sequence: CASSIQWRPQETQYF. The full variable domain, completed using reference TRBV19 and TRBJ2-5, is DGGITQSPKYLFRKEGQNVTLSCEQNLNHDAMYWYRQDPGQGLRLIYYSQIVNDFQKGDIAEGYSVSREKKESFPLTVTSAQKNPTAFYLCASSIQWRPQETQYFGPGTRLLVL.

The chain couples TRBV7-2 to TRBJ1-1; D may be TRBD1 (5 bases). The V gene lost 5 bases and the J gene lost 5 bases, with 18 bases spanning the gap. Germline V gives CDR1 SGHTA, CDR2 FQGNSA. The CDR3 contains 15 residues. CDR3 sequence: CASSPRAGGNTEAFF. In DNA, the CDR3 is TGTGCCAGCAGCCCCAGGGCGGGGGGGAATACTGAAGCTTTCTTT.

This chain connects TRBV18 to TRBJ1-1; D is unclear. V lost 8 bases, J lost 2 bases, and 12 bases lay in between. CDR3 size: 13 residues. Germline V gene data show CDR1 as KGHSH and CDR2 as LQKENI. The CDR3 spells CASAREINTEAFF. CDR3 coding DNA: TGTGCCAGCGCCCGGGAGATTAACACTGAAGCTTTCTTT.

This sequence joins TRBV27 and TRBJ2-3; TRBD2 agrees at 8 bases. Losses at the gene ends were 1 base for V and 5 bases for J; bases not matched to a gene: 11. Per germline, CDR1 MNHEY and CDR2 SMNVEV (reference sequence). The length of the CDR3 is 17 residues. As DNA, the CDR3 is TGTGCCAGCAGTTTATGGGGCGGGAGCGGGGGAGGAGATACGCAGTATTTT. This encodes CASSLWGGSGGGDTQYF.

V is TRBV11-2 and J is TRBJ2-5; D possibly corresponds to TRBD1 (6 bases). V lost 5 bases and J lost 2, with 15 bases in between. The CDR3 has 15 amino acids. Germline V CDR1 and CDR2: SGHAT, FQNNGV. In nucleotides, the CDR3 is TGTGCCAGCAGCCCCAGCCCGGGACAACAAGAGACCCAGTACTTC. This translates into CASSPSPGQQETQYF. The entire variable domain, with the rest obtained from reference TRBV11-2 and TRBJ2-5, is as follows: EAGVAQSPRYKIIEKRQSVAFWCNPISGHATLYWYQQILGQGPKLLIQFQNNGVVDDSQLPKDRFSAERLKGVDSTLKIQPAKLEDSAVYLCASSPSPGQQETQYFGPGTRLLVL.

The gene calls are TRBV7-9 and TRBJ1-2, with 12 bases that match TRBD1. This CDR3 has 18 amino acids. The junction had 13 bases not matched to a gene; V was cut back by 5 bases and J by 3 bases. Per germline, CDR1 SEHNR and CDR2 FQNEAQ (reference sequence). CDR3: CASSLTGTGGILYYGYTF. CDR3 nucleotide sequence: TGTGCCAGCAGCCTCACCGGGACAGGGGGCATTTTATACTATGGCTACACCTTC.

This chain joins TRBV20-1 and TRBJ2-7; D is uncertain. Trimming took 3 bases from V and 7 from J, leaving 10 bases between them. The CDR3 loop spans 11 amino acids. The germline gives CDR1 DFQATT, CDR2 SNEGSKA (reference sequence). DNA for the CDR3: TGCAGTGCTAGCCCTTCCGTAGAGCAGTACTTC. Its translation is CSASPSVEQYF.

This clone has a single count. V is TRBV10-3 and J is TRBJ1-3; D unresolved. CDR3 length: 14 amino acids. Germline values: CDR1 ENHRY, CDR2 SYGVKD. Deletions cut 4 bases from V and 8 bases from J, with 15 bases between. The CDR3 sequence is CAISVDGARHTIYF. In DNA form, the CDR3 reads TGTGCCATCAGTGTAGACGGAGCTCGGCACACCATATATTTT.

The V call is TRBV6-6, the J call TRBJ1-5, with D uncertain. From germline, CDR1 is MNHNY and CDR2 SVGAGI (reference sequence). Trimming stripped 6 bases from V and 5 bases from J, with 20 bases between. This CDR3 region has 16 residues. The CDR3 DNA sequence: TGTGCCAGCAGCCTTAACCCGGGAAGTTTAGATCAGCCCCAGCATTTT. Amino acids: CASSLNPGSLDQPQHF.